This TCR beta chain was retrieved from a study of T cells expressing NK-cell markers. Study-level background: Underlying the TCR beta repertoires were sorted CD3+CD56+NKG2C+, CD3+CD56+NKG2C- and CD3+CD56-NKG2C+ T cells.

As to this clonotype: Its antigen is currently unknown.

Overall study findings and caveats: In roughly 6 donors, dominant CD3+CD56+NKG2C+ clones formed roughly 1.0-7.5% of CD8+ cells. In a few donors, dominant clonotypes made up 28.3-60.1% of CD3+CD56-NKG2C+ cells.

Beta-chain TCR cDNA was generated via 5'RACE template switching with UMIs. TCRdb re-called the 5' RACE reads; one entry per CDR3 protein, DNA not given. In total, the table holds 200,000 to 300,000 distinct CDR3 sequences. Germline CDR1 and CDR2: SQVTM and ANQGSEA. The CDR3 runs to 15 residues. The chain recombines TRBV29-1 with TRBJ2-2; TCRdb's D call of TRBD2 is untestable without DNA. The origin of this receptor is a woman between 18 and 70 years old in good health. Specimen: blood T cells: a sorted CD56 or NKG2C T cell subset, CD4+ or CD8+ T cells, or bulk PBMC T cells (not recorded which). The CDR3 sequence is CSVPGLAGGTGELFF.